This TCR beta chain was obtained from a study of T-cell reconstitution after alpha-beta-depleted transplantation in children. Study findings and constraints: Several hundred rapidly expanded clones from non-depleted graft cells reportedly supplied alpha-beta T cells about two months post-transplant. Newly produced T cells mostly accounted for T-cell counts and diversity one year post-transplant. After transplant, high TCRbeta diversity at day 60 in some patients arose from surviving recipient T cells and thymic progenitors.

The library targeted TCRbeta and was prepared with unique molecular identifiers. In TCRdb, the PCR reads were re-called with MiXCR into one record per CDR3 protein. The sample has approximately 250,000 distinct CDR3 sequences; roughly 24% are singletons. The CDR3 length is 15 residues. Germline V CDR1 and CDR2: MDHEN, SYDVKM. Trimming cost V 3 bases and J 0 bases, with 11 bases left between them. This clonotype has a count of ten or more. Its antigen is as yet unknown. V and J are TRBV28 and TRBJ1-1, with D perhaps TRBD1 (5 bases). This sequence was found in a girl aged 2-10 years with Fanconi anemia, due to receive a stem cell transplant. The specimen comprised PBMCs, sampled before TCRalphabeta/CD19-depleted stem cell transplant. The CDR3: CASSLGRRVNTEAFF. The CDR3 DNA is TGTGCCAGCAGTTTGGGACGGAGGGTGAACACTGAAGCTTTCTTT.